These T cell receptor beta chains were read from a single sample in a study of blood T cell repertoires in COVID-19. Method: immunoSEQ multiplex PCR; TCRdb's copy keeps in-frame clones and lacks some. Altogether about 60,000 clones are present, about three quarters being singletons, with the ten largest covering about 20%. The specimen was peripheral blood. These receptors came from a man in his thirties or forties with COVID-19, enrolled during active disease. Each CDR3 is given with its conserved first and last residue. A D gene is named only where the DNA matches it firmly. Clone size is shown for a subset of rows, as once, few, many or a class of expanded clone.

v_gene: TRBV28; abundance: .; len: 14; j_gene: TRBJ2-7; d_gene: TRBD1; CDR3aa: CASSYRGLGNEQYF; CDR3nt: TGTGCCAGCAGTTACAGGGGGTTAGGCAACGAGCAGTACTTC
v_gene: TRBV3-1/TRBV3-2; abundance: few; len: 15; j_gene: TRBJ2-7; d_gene: TRBD2; CDR3aa: CASSPRGLAEREQYF; CDR3nt: TGTGCCAGCAGCCCGCGGGGACTAGCCGAAAGGGAGCAGTACTTC
v_gene: TRBV20-1; abundance: .; len: 13; j_gene: TRBJ1-1; d_gene: .; CDR3aa: CSASKAGNTEAFF; CDR3nt: TGCAGTGCTAGTAAGGCAGGGAACACTGAAGCTTTCTTT
v_gene: TRBV4-2; abundance: .; len: 15; j_gene: TRBJ2-1; d_gene: .; CDR3aa: CASSYSGTGFSEQFF; CDR3nt: TGTGCCAGCAGTTACTCCGGGACTGGCTTCAGTGAGCAGTTCTTC
v_gene: TRBV7-9; abundance: .; len: 14; j_gene: TRBJ2-1; d_gene: TRBD2; CDR3aa: CASSLSGSYNEQFF; CDR3nt: TGTGCCAGCAGCCTTAGCGGGAGCTACAATGAGCAGTTCTTC
v_gene: TRBV5-4; abundance: .; len: 17; j_gene: TRBJ2-1; d_gene: TRBD2; CDR3aa: CASSSRTSGASLGEQFF; CDR3nt: TGTGCCAGCAGCTCAAGGACTAGCGGGGCCTCATTGGGTGAGCAGTTCTTC
v_gene: TRBV29-1; abundance: .; len: 14; j_gene: TRBJ2-7; d_gene: TRBD1; CDR3aa: CSALTGESSYEQYF; CDR3nt: TGCAGCGCTTTGACAGGGGAATCATCCTACGAGCAGTACTTC
v_gene: TRBV21-1; abundance: .; len: 14; j_gene: TRBJ2-5; d_gene: .; CDR3aa: CASEGRNCQETQYF; CDR3nt: TGTGCCAGCGAGGGCAGAAATTGCCAAGAGACCCAGTACTTC
v_gene: TRBV4-3; abundance: .; len: 16; j_gene: TRBJ2-2; d_gene: .; CDR3aa: CASSQVLGRETGELFF; CDR3nt: TGCGCCAGCAGCCAAGTTCTGGGCAGGGAAACCGGGGAGCTGTTTTTT
v_gene: TRBV19; abundance: .; len: 17; j_gene: TRBJ2-7; d_gene: .; CDR3aa: CASSANSYRVSSYEQYF; CDR3nt: TGTGCCAGTAGTGCAAATTCTTACCGGGTCTCGTCCTACGAGCAGTACTTC
v_gene: TRBV10-1; abundance: .; len: 15; j_gene: TRBJ2-4; d_gene: .; CDR3aa: CASSIGALAKNIQYF; CDR3nt: TGCGCCAGCAGTATCGGAGCCCTAGCCAAAAACATTCAGTACTTC
v_gene: TRBV7-9; abundance: .; len: 14; j_gene: TRBJ2-5; d_gene: TRBD1; CDR3aa: CASSTWGQGETQYF; CDR3nt: TGTGCCAGCAGCACATGGGGACAGGGGGAGACCCAGTACTTC
v_gene: TRBV18; abundance: .; len: 14; j_gene: TRBJ2-7; d_gene: .; CDR3aa: CASSLTDSPYEQYF; CDR3nt: TGTGCCAGCTCGCTTACCGACAGCCCCTACGAGCAGTACTTC
v_gene: TRBV6-2/TRBV6-3; abundance: .; len: 16; j_gene: TRBJ2-3; d_gene: TRBD2; CDR3aa: CASSYVWSGRASTQYF; CDR3nt: TGTGCCAGCAGTTACGTTTGGAGTGGGAGGGCAAGCACGCAGTATTTT
v_gene: TRBV5-8; abundance: .; len: 14; j_gene: TRBJ2-5; d_gene: .; CDR3aa: CASSLDSRQETQYF; CDR3nt: TGTGCCAGCAGCTTGGACAGCCGCCAAGAGACCCAGTACTTC
v_gene: TRBV15; abundance: few; len: 15; j_gene: TRBJ2-1; d_gene: .; CDR3aa: CATSSDGRLINEQFF; CDR3nt: TGTGCCACCAGCAGTGACGGGAGATTGATCAATGAGCAGTTCTTC
v_gene: TRBV7-2; abundance: .; len: 14; j_gene: TRBJ2-1; d_gene: .; CDR3aa: CASSLVGPFGEQFF; CDR3nt: TGTGCCAGCAGCTTAGTGGGTCCCTTCGGGGAGCAGTTCTTC